This entry features one T cell receptor (beta chain) sequence. Under the authors' procedure: Amplifying reference gene primers gave estimates of nucleated cell counts. Profiled with immunoSEQ multiplex PCR; TCRdb holds only in-frame clones, not every one. From that table come the V and J calls and clone size; the DNA was used to work out D and trimming. The repertoire consists of around 300,000 clones, with 85% to 90% occurring once and the leading ten covering roughly 15%. These data are taken from a study of blood T cell repertoires in COVID-19. At the level of the study: COVID-19 samples, acute and convalescent, were from the United States, Italy and Spain. T cells, B-cell-depleted T cells, or PBMCs provided the cDNA or gDNA that served as material.

CDR3 size: 18 residues. Germline V gives CDR1 MNHNS, CDR2 SASEGT. After removal of 4 bases from V and 6 bases from J, the junction contained 18 bases not matched to a gene. The chain is built from TRBV6-1 and TRBJ2-1; 7 nucleotides match TRBD2. Sequenced: peripheral blood. This TCR was sampled from a human donor in a cohort sampled during active COVID-19. The CDR3 nucleotides are TGTGCCAGCAGTGTTGGCAGGGCGAGGGCGGGGAGGGGCAATGAGCAGTTCTTC. This gives the protein CASSVGRARAGRGNEQFF.